The 28 T cell receptor beta chains reported below all come from one sample, sequenced in a study of PD-L1 blockade in urothelial cancer. As for time point: pretreatment peripheral blood. TCRdb keeps only in-frame clones here, not all; method: immunoSEQ multiplex PCR. The sample comprises almost 50,000 clones, 80% to 90% of which are singletons, and 3.2% rests with the top ten. The source material was PBMCs, sampled around atezolizumab (anti-PD-L1) treatment. The receptors shown here come from a man between 70 and 80 years old with urothelial cancer.

The gene calls are TRBV7-7 and TRBJ2-1; 8 positions agree with TRBD2. CDR3 length equals 15 residues. The germline V gene has CDR1 SSHAT and CDR2 FNYEAQ (reference sequence). V lost 3 bases, J lost 8 bases, and 9 bases stayed unmatched. The CDR3 protein is CASSFTGGPHDEQFF. The CDR3 DNA is TGTGCCAGCAGCTTTACGGGAGGGCCTCATGATGAGCAGTTCTTC.

The rearrangement uses TRBV4-2 and TRBJ2-1; 9 bases fit TRBD2. CDR1 and CDR2 (germline): LGHNA, YNFKEQ. V shed 3 bases and J 4 bases; nucleotides not matched to a gene: 13. The CDR3 runs 18 residues. CDR3: CASSQATLGLAGYNEQFF. CDR3 bases: TGTGCCAGCAGCCAGGCTACCCTCGGGCTAGCGGGGTACAATGAGCAGTTCTTC.

The count of this clone is one. V is TRBV10-2 and J is TRBJ2-2; D perhaps matches TRBD1 (6 bases). The germline V gene has CDR1 WSHSY and CDR2 SAAADI. V lost 0 bases to trimming and J lost 4 bases, with 18 bases between them. The CDR3 consists of 18 residues. CDR3 in DNA: TGCGCCAGCAGTGAGTCCCCGGGACAAGGGGGTGGCACCGGGGAGCTGTTTTTT. Protein product: CASSESPGQGGGTGELFF.

This chain connects TRBV7-9 to TRBJ1-6; TRBD1 matches 8 bases. Germline V CDR1 and CDR2: SEHNR, FQNEAQ (reference sequence). The CDR3 length is 14 residues. J was trimmed by 7 bases and V by 6 bases; bases with no gene match: 5. The CDR3 nucleotides read TGTGCCAGCAGGCAGACAGGGGAAAATTCACCCCTCCACTTT. Translated, it gives CASRQTGENSPLHF.

V and J are TRBV2 and TRBJ1-1; D possibly corresponds to TRBD1 (5 bases). The CDR3 loop spans 13 amino acids. Between the trimmed V and J ends, which lost 6 bases and 1 base, there was a span of 9 bases. Germline V gene data show CDR1 as SNHLY and CDR2 as FYNNEI. The CDR3 loop is CASSADRNTEAFF. The CDR3 DNA follows: TGTGCCAGCAGCGCTGACAGGAACACTGAAGCTTTCTTT.

The V call is TRBV11-2, the J call TRBJ1-1, with unresolved D. Trimming removed 0 bases at V and 11 bases at J, with 10 bases between. Looked up from germline, CDR1 is SGHAT and CDR2 is FQNNGV. The CDR3 consists of 12 residues. The CDR3 DNA reads as TGTGCCAGCAGCTTAGATCGACGAGGGGCTTTCTTT. Translated, it gives CASSLDRRGAFF.

J is TRBJ2-3 and V is TRBV19, with D maybe TRBD2 (5 bases). The germline CDR1 and CDR2 sequences are LNHDA and SQIVND (reference sequence). The CDR3 loop spans 14 amino acids. The V and J ends lost 1 base and 4 bases respectively, with 9 bases between them. The chain's CDR3 is CASSIGEWADTQYF. DNA of the CDR3: TGTGCCAGTAGTATAGGGGAGTGGGCAGATACGCAGTATTTT.

DNA of the CDR3: TGCGCCAGCAGCCGGGGCCTAGAAGAGACCCAGTACTTC. Amino acids: CASSRGLEETQYF. The chain combines TRBV4-3 with TRBJ2-5, with D possibly being TRBD1 (5 bases). This CDR3 region has 13 residues. Germline lookup yields CDR1 LGHNA and CDR2 YSLEER. V was pared by 4 bases and J by 3 bases, with 9 bases between.

V gene TRBV30 combines with J gene TRBJ2-7; 7 nucleotides agree with TRBD1. Germline V lookup: CDR1 GTSNPN, CDR2 SVGIG (reference sequence). The CDR3 spans 16 residues. V shed 2 bases, J shed 6 bases, and the junction held 16 bases outside the gene matches. CDR3: CAWSLLRGGRTGEQYF. CDR3 bases: TGTGCCTGGAGTCTCCTAAGAGGGGGCCGGACGGGCGAGCAGTACTTC.

V gene TRBV5-8 combines with J gene TRBJ1-1, with 8 bases lining up with TRBD1. This CDR3 spans 14 amino acids. Losses at the gene ends were 4 bases for V and 8 bases for J; bases not matched to a gene: 10. Germline lookup yields CDR1 SGHTS and CDR2 YDEGEE. CDR3: CASSEGQATSEAFF. CDR3 bases: TGTGCCAGCAGCGAGGGACAGGCTACATCGGAAGCTTTCTTT.

The chain recombines TRBV10-1 with TRBJ2-1; 8 bases fit TRBD1. Trimming removed 6 bases from V and 4 bases from J; junction bases left unmatched: 5. CDR3 size: 14 residues. The V gene's germline CDR1 is WNHNN and CDR2 SYGVQD (reference sequence). This CDR3 reads CASSPRGLYNEQFF. CDR3 coding DNA: TGCGCCAGCAGCCCCAGGGGGCTTTACAATGAGCAGTTCTTC.

This clone was seen a single time. The rearrangement uses TRBV29-1 and TRBJ2-3; D gene uncertain. The CDR3 extends over 16 amino acids. CDR1 and CDR2 from the germline V gene are SQVTM and ANQGSEA. V was cut by 3 bases and J by 1 base, with 17 bases left in between. The DNA for the CDR3 is TGCAGCGTTGATTTACCCGATTTCCCAGGCACAGATACGCAGTATTTT. Translation: CSVDLPDFPGTDTQYF.

The chain uses TRBV5-1 and TRBJ1-1; 9 bases are a match to TRBD1. The V gene end was trimmed by 4 bases and the J gene end by 8 bases; junction bases not matched to a gene: 6. The CDR3 length is 13 residues. Germline CDR1 SGHRS, CDR2 YFSETQ. The CDR3 nucleotides read TGCGCCAGCAGCCACGGGACAGGGAGAGAAGCTTTCTTT. This gives the protein CASSHGTGREAFF.

CDR3 in DNA: TGCGCCAGCAGCCAAGAGTACAGGGTGAACACTGAAGCTTTCTTT. Its translation is CASSQEYRVNTEAFF. V usage is TRBV4-1 and J usage is TRBJ1-1; possibly TRBD1 for D (6 bases). In germline, CDR1 is MGHRA, CDR2 YSYEKL. The CDR3 length is 15 residues. V was trimmed by 0 bases and J by 0 bases, leaving 8 bases between them.

The rearrangement links TRBV9 to TRBJ2-2; D might be TRBD1 (8 bases). This CDR3 is built from 13 residues. Germline lookup yields CDR1 SGDLS and CDR2 YYNGEE. V lost 6 bases, J lost 7 bases, and 13 bases lay in between. The CDR3: CASKDREGGELFF. CDR3 DNA sequence: TGTGCCAGCAAGGACAGGGAGGGCGGGGAGCTGTTTTTT.

The V call is TRBV4-2, the J call TRBJ2-3; 12 bases fit TRBD1. V trimming: 4 bases; J trimming: 1 base; junction bases outside the gene matches: 6. The germline V gene has CDR1 LGHNA and CDR2 YNFKEQ. The CDR3 consists of 17 residues. The CDR3 DNA reads as TGTGCCAGCAGCCGATCCGGGACAGGGGGCGGCACAGATACGCAGTATTTT. Translation gives CASSRSGTGGGTDTQYF.

This chain connects TRBV10-3 to TRBJ2-7; 9 bases line up with TRBD1. This CDR3 is built from 13 residues. Germline V CDR1 and CDR2: ENHRY, SYGVKD. The V and J ends lost 6 bases and 5 bases, in that order; junction bases with no gene match: 5. The CDR3 nucleotides are TGTGCCATCAGACAGGGGGCGCAAAACGAGCAGTACTTC. It translates to CAIRQGAQNEQYF.

This clone was observed many times. The chain recombines TRBV10-3 with TRBJ1-1; TRBD1 matches 8 bases. The CDR3 has 14 amino acids. Trimming cost V 6 bases and J 6 bases; bases outside gene matches: 9. Per the germline V gene, CDR1 is ENHRY and CDR2 is SYGVKD. The CDR3 spells CAIRADRATPEAFF. CDR3 sequence (DNA): TGTGCCATCAGGGCGGACAGGGCAACCCCTGAAGCTTTCTTT.

This chain joins TRBV27 and TRBJ2-5; TRBD1 agrees at 7 bases. The CDR3 is 16 amino acids. CDR1 and CDR2 from the germline V gene are MNHEY and SMNVEV (reference sequence). J lost 2 bases, V lost 5 bases, and 11 bases had no gene match. The CDR3 DNA is TGTGCCAGCAGTACCCCGACAGGGAACCAACAAGAGACCCAGTACTTC. This translates into CASSTPTGNQQETQYF.

V gene TRBV9 combines with J gene TRBJ2-7; 14 bases line up with TRBD2. Germline lookup yields CDR1 SGDLS and CDR2 YYNGEE. V dropped 4 bases and J dropped 11; count of bases not matched to a gene: 8. This CDR3 has 14 amino acids. The CDR3 sequence is CASSPLPGLAGEYF. The CDR3, as DNA: TGTGCCAGCAGCCCTCTCCCGGGACTAGCGGGAGAGTACTTC.

This clone appeared a few times. The genes are TRBV5-1 and TRBJ2-5, with 7 bases matching TRBD2. CDR1 is SGHRS, CDR2 YFSETQ, per germline. The CDR3 consists of 15 residues. The V gene end was trimmed by 3 bases and the J gene end by 5 bases; junction bases not matched to a gene: 10. The DNA of the CDR3 is TGCGCCAGCAGCTCTGGACTAGGATCTCCGGAGACCCAGTACTTC. Translating gives CASSSGLGSPETQYF.

The V call is TRBV19, the J call TRBJ2-6; 9 bases agree with TRBD1. Unmatched junction bases numbered 3, after V lost 5 bases and J lost 4 bases. From germline, CDR1 is LNHDA and CDR2 SQIVND (reference sequence). The CDR3 is made up of 15 amino acids. The CDR3, as DNA: TGTGCCAGTAGTGGGACAGGGCCCGGGGCCAACGTCCTGACTTTC. Protein product: CASSGTGPGANVLTF.

This chain links TRBV7-3 with TRBJ2-5, with 9 bases matching TRBD1. V lost 5 bases to trimming and J lost 5 bases; unmatched junction nucleotides: 9. This CDR3 is built from 15 residues. CDR1 and CDR2 (germline): SGHTA, FQGTGA. CDR3 DNA: TGTGCCAGCAGCCTACAGGGGGCGCCCCGGGAGACCCAGTACTTC. Translation gives CASSLQGAPRETQYF. Drawing the rest from reference TRBV7-3 and TRBJ2-5, the complete variable domain is GAGVSQTPSNKVTEKGKYVELRCDPISGHTALYWYRQSLGQGPEFLIYFQGTGAADDSGLPNDRFFAVRPEGSVSTLKIQRTERGDSAVYLCASSLQGAPRETQYFGPGTRLLVL.

The chain uses TRBV5-4 and TRBJ2-7; D call uncertain. Germline V gives CDR1 SGHNT, CDR2 YYREEE (reference sequence). This CDR3 has 14 residues. V lost 5 bases, J lost 0 bases, and 12 bases lay in between. For the CDR3, the DNA is TGTGCCAGCAGGCCGGTGACGGGCTCCTACGAGCAGTACTTC. Translation gives CASRPVTGSYEQYF.

The rearrangement joins TRBV7-2 to TRBJ2-3; the match to TRBD2 covers 7 bases. The germline V gene encodes CDR1 SGHTA and CDR2 FQGNSA. Trimming removed 5 bases from V and 8 bases from J; junction bases left unmatched: 16. The CDR3 consists of 16 residues. Written as DNA, the CDR3 is TGTGCCAGCAGCCAAGGCCCGGCGGGAGTAACCGTTACGCAGTATTTT. It yields the protein CASSQGPAGVTVTQYF.

This clone was observed a handful of times. The chain links TRBV19 to TRBJ2-1, with 11 bases matching TRBD2. The CDR3 extends over 15 amino acids. Germline V lookup: CDR1 LNHDA, CDR2 SQIVND (reference sequence). The V gene end was trimmed by 7 bases and the J gene end by 7 bases; junction bases not matched to a gene: 9. The CDR3 reads CASINSGGAGNEQFF. The DNA of the CDR3 is TGTGCCAGTATCAATAGCGGGGGGGCGGGGAATGAGCAGTTCTTC.

The rearrangement joins TRBV4-3 to TRBJ2-2; 9 nucleotides line up with TRBD1. The ends lost 4 bases at V and 6 bases at J; junction bases unmatched: 6. The CDR3 runs 15 residues. CDR1 and CDR2 (germline): LGHNA, YSLEER. CDR3 DNA sequence: TGCGCCAGCAGCCCGGGGACAGGGAAGGCCGGGGAGCTGTTTTTT. It is translated as CASSPGTGKAGELFF.

The rearrangement uses TRBV19 and TRBJ1-2, with D uncertain. In germline, CDR1 is LNHDA, CDR2 SQIVND (reference sequence). V gave up 2 bases and J gave up 3 bases, with 7 bases separating them. This CDR3 region has 13 residues. CDR3 nucleotides: TGTGCCAGTAGTATAACCCGGGACTATGGCTACACCTTC. Amino acid sequence: CASSITRDYGYTF.